These 6 T cell receptor beta chains were all obtained from the same sample, sequenced in a study of blood T cell repertoires in COVID-19. Some clones are missing from TCRdb's copy, which holds only in-frame ones; the method was immunoSEQ multiplex PCR. The data contain about 250,000 clones, 86% of them singletons. Sequenced input: PBMCs or T cells enriched from blood (not recorded which). The receptors were gathered from a man aged 18 to 30 who had recovered from COVID-19.

V gene TRBV7-2 combines with J gene TRBJ2-1; 7 nucleotides match TRBD1. The J segment lost 4 bases and the V segment lost 4 bases, leaving 10 bases of the junction unmatched. The V gene's germline CDR1 is SGHTA and CDR2 FQGNSA. The CDR3 is made up of 16 amino acids. The CDR3, as DNA: TGTGCCAGCAGCTCATCTGGGGCAGGGGGATACAATGAGCAGTTCTTC. Encoded protein: CASSSSGAGGYNEQFF. Looking up the rest from reference TRBV7-2 and TRBJ2-1 gives the full variable domain: GAGVSQSPSNKVTEKGKDVELRCDPISGHTALYWYRQSLGQGLEFLIYFQGNSAPDKSGLPSDRFSAERTGGSVSTLTIQRTQQEDSAVYLCASSSSGAGGYNEQFFGPGTRLTVL.

The chain links TRBV19 to TRBJ2-7; possible D gene TRBD2, 6 bases. The CDR3 has 14 residues. CDR1 and CDR2 (germline): LNHDA, SQIVND (reference sequence). Trimming stripped 0 bases from V and 2 bases from J, with 8 bases between. The chain's CDR3 is CASSIDWGAYEQYF. The CDR3 nucleotides read TGTGCCAGTAGTATAGATTGGGGGGCCTACGAGCAGTACTTC.

V is TRBV5-4 and J is TRBJ1-1; 11 bases fit TRBD1. Germline V gene sequence: CDR1 SGHNT, CDR2 YYREEE (reference sequence). CDR3 length: 16 amino acids. V lost 3 bases to trimming and J lost 1 base; unmatched junction nucleotides: 5. The CDR3 nucleotides read TGTGCCAGCAGCTGGGGCGGGACAGGGGGGAACACTGAAGCTTTCTTT. Protein product: CASSWGGTGGNTEAFF.

The V gene is TRBV18, the J gene TRBJ1-6; the match to TRBD1 covers 7 bases. CDR1 is KGHSH, CDR2 LQKENI, per germline. CDR3 length: 15 amino acids. J lost 7 bases, V lost 3 bases, and 6 bases had no gene match. The CDR3: CASSPGRDRNSPLHF. The CDR3 DNA reads as TGTGCCAGCTCACCGGGCCGGGACAGAAATTCACCCCTCCACTTT.

The chain uses TRBV7-3 and TRBJ2-1; TRBD2 matches at 8 bases. The CDR3 contains 16 residues. CDR1 and CDR2 from the germline V gene are SGHTA and FQGTGA. The V gene end was trimmed by 0 bases and the J gene end by 10 bases; junction bases not matched to a gene: 11. DNA of the CDR3: TGTGCCAGCAGCTTAACGGACGCCATAGCGGGAAGAGAGCAGTTCTTC. Translation gives CASSLTDAIAGREQFF.

The chain is built from TRBV7-8 and TRBJ2-1, with 14 bases aligning to TRBD2. V lost 5 bases to trimming and J lost 7 bases; unmatched junction nucleotides: 7. This CDR3 contains 16 residues. Germline V gene sequence: CDR1 SGHVS, CDR2 FQNEAQ. This CDR3 reads CASSTSGTSGRNEQFF. CDR3 nucleotide sequence: TGTGCCAGCAGCACATCCGGGACTAGCGGGAGAAATGAGCAGTTCTTC.